Described below is a single TCR beta chain sequence and its context. Its target is not known. Time point meaning: late sampling 161 to 241 days after vaccination in a few convalescent patients. Treatment indicated: 10-day PBMC culture with coronavirus spike peptide pools or control peptides (ViraFEST assay). PCR positivity was dated March to December 2020, before US Alpha, Beta and Delta variants. An Oncomine TCR Beta short-read assay was used to sequence the DNA from cultured CD4+ T cells. Investigators obtained genomic DNA by extraction from cultured CD4+ T cells. MiXCR was run by TCRdb on the PCR reads, yielding one entry per CDR3 protein. The sample lists 15,000 to 20,000 distinct CDR3 sequences, over 50% seen once, with approximately 22% in the top ten. The data originate from a study of vaccination and CD4 T cells after COVID-19. As for the study in general: Participants were administered two doses of either the BNT162b2 or the mRNA-1273 vaccine.

Material: CD4+ T cells from blood, cultured in vitro, obtained about 7 months after SARS-CoV-2 vaccination. This receptor was obtained from a human donor who had recovered from COVID-19.

CDR3 amino acids: CASTLRPGLSLHF. The DNA of the CDR3 is TGTGCCAGCACCCTAAGACCCGGGTTGTCCCTCCACTTT. This chain uses TRBV6-1 with TRBJ1-6; D uncertain. The CDR3 contains 13 residues. V lost 7 bases and J lost 14, with 18 bases in between. Germline-derived CDR1 and CDR2 are MNHNS and SASEGT.